This is a list of T cell receptor beta chains from one sample in a study of cytomegalovirus exposure and HLA in healthy donors. The method was immunoSEQ multiplex PCR; TCRdb's version includes in-frame clones alone and lacks a portion of them. The data show over 150,000 clones, with roughly 87% seen just once and about 0.93% held by the top ten. The sample consisted of PBMCs. The receptors come from a woman aged 30 to 39 in good health and CMV-seronegative. CDR3s include the opening cysteine and the closing phenylalanine or tryptophan. The D gene is left open where the match is weak. Size is omitted from some rows. Given values are once, few, many or a class for expanded clones.

CDR3 length	J gene	V gene	D gene	clone size	CDR3 protein	CDR3 DNA
12	TRBJ1-1	TRBV28	-	-	CASSFLFTEAFF	TGTGCCAGCAGTTTTCTATTCACTGAAGCTTTCTTT
15	TRBJ1-2	TRBV19	TRBD1	once	CASSIPRTGHYGYTF	TGTGCCAGTAGTATCCCGCGGACAGGGCACTATGGCTACACCTTC
14	TRBJ2-2	TRBV5-1	-	-	CASSPRGSGGELFF	TGCGCCAGCAGCCCGAGGGGGAGTGGCGGGGAGCTGTTTTTT
13	TRBJ1-4	TRBV2	-	-	CASSDWAGEKLFF	TGTGCCAGCAGTGACTGGGCAGGTGAAAAACTGTTTTTT
15	TRBJ2-1	TRBV9	TRBD2	-	CASNPGLAANNEQFF	TGTGCCAGCAACCCGGGACTAGCTGCCAACAATGAGCAGTTCTTC
18	TRBJ1-6	TRBV30	TRBD1	once	CAWSAPIGTGRGNSPLHF	TGTGCCTGGAGCGCCCCTATAGGGACAGGGCGCGGGAATTCACCCCTCCACTTT
14	TRBJ1-1	TRBV6-5	-	-	CASIKSGGDTEAFF	TGTGCCAGCATCAAAAGTGGGGGGGACACTGAAGCTTTCTTT
16	TRBJ1-3	TRBV5-1	-	once	CASSLAEETVGNTIYF	TGCGCCAGCAGCTTGGCCGAGGAGACAGTCGGAAACACCATATATTTT
14	TRBJ2-5	TRBV9	-	-	CASSLGLQQETQYF	TGTGCCAGCAGCCTCGGACTGCAACAAGAGACCCAGTACTTC
14	TRBJ1-2	TRBV4-1	-	few	CASSQDGGIYGYTF	TGCGCCAGCAGCCAAGATGGAGGGATTTATGGCTACACCTTC